The clone carrying this T cell receptor (beta chain) was found a few times. Antigen specificity is unknown. Amplification used 60 Vbeta primers and 13 Jbeta primers. Some clones are missing from TCRdb's copy, which holds only in-frame ones; the method was immunoSEQ multiplex PCR. The sample contains over 50,000 clones, roughly two thirds of which appear only once. The record originates from a study of cytomegalovirus exposure and HLA in healthy donors. Regarding the study as a whole: TCR association rates varied by HLA locus in a later analysis, with DRB1 highest and HLA-C lowest.

Looked up from germline, CDR1 is LNHDA and CDR2 is SQIVND (reference sequence). The length of the CDR3 is 16 residues. The trim removed 6 bases at V and 3 bases at J, leaving 6 bases unmatched. The TCR comes from a man in his forties in good health and CMV-seropositive. Sequenced: PBMCs. The chain couples TRBV19 to TRBJ2-3, with 13 positions matching TRBD2. CDR3 region: CASSWTSGRGTDTQYF. CDR3 DNA: TGTGCCAGTAGCTGGACTAGCGGGAGAGGGACAGATACGCAGTATTTT.